Shown below are 31 T cell receptor beta chains from a single sample sequenced in a study of human T cells and chemical hapten exposure. Time point noted: patch test 1, 2 weeks after DPC sensitization. The treatment is: therapeutic diphenylcyclopropenone sensitization with weekly scalp DPC. TCRdb re-called the RACE reads through MiXCR, storing one row per CDR3 protein. The repertoire holds 79,000 or so distinct CDR3 sequences, with 9% to 12% as singletons. Sample: whole blood, taken in connection with sensitization to the hapten diphenylcyclopropenone (DPC). Receptor source: a woman between 45 and 60 years old with alopecia areata. Some clones in this sample may be carry-over from other donors' samples.

This rearrangement joins TRBV3-1 to TRBJ1-1; D might be TRBD1 (6 bases). Germline CDR1 reads LGHDT; CDR2 reads YNNKEL (reference sequence). The CDR3 is made up of 16 amino acids. Trimming shortened V by 1 base and J by 0 bases, and 12 bases separated the two germline ends. DNA of the CDR3: TGTGCCAGCAGCCAAGGGGACACAAATTTGAACACTGAAGCTTTCTTT. Translated: CASSQGDTNLNTEAFF.

V is TRBV7-9 and J is TRBJ2-5; no clear D. The CDR3 has 14 amino acids. Germline-derived CDR1 and CDR2 are SEHNR and FQNEAQ (reference sequence). Trimming cost V 5 bases and J 5 bases, with 15 bases left between them. CDR3 nucleotides: TGTGCCAGCAGCCGGGCCCAGCGTTCCGAGACCCAGTACTTC. The encoded protein is CASSRAQRSETQYF.

This chain uses TRBV11-2 with TRBJ2-3; D unclear. V dropped 5 bases and J dropped 2 bases, with 8 bases sitting between them. Germline CDR1 SGHAT, CDR2 FQNNGV. This CDR3 is 13 amino acids long. CDR3 DNA sequence: TGTGCCAGCAGCCCTGGGCCCACAGATACGCAGTATTTT. It translates to CASSPGPTDTQYF.

This clonotype was recorded only once. This chain joins TRBV2 and TRBJ2-4, with D possibly being TRBD1 (5 bases). Germline CDR1 and CDR2: SNHLY and FYNNEI. V lost 3 bases to trimming and J lost 7 bases, with 10 bases between them. The CDR3 has 13 amino acids. The CDR3 loop reads CASSEWAGNIQYF. The DNA for the CDR3 is TGTGCCAGCAGTGAGTGGGCAGGGAACATTCAGTACTTC.

The chain couples TRBV28 to TRBJ2-7; TRBD2 agrees at 9 bases. Germline lookup yields CDR1 MDHEN and CDR2 SYDVKM. The CDR3 is made up of 15 amino acids. The ends lost 5 bases at V and 2 bases at J; junction bases unmatched: 7. CDR3: CASSPTSGRTYEQYF. CDR3 bases: TGTGCCAGCAGTCCAACTAGCGGGCGAACCTACGAGCAGTACTTC.

The J gene is TRBJ2-3, the V gene TRBV11-3; D unclear. Looked up from germline, CDR1 is SGHNT and CDR2 is YENEEA. Trimming pared 5 bases from V and 0 bases from J, leaving 3 bases between. The CDR3 covers 12 residues. CDR3 sequence: CASSKSTDTQYF. DNA of the CDR3: TGTGCCAGCAGCAAGAGCACAGATACGCAGTATTTT.

This clonotype has only a few counts. This chain uses TRBV27 with TRBJ2-5; possibly TRBD2 for D (5 bases). Between the trimmed V and J ends, which lost 5 bases and 8 bases, there was a span of 9 bases. The CDR3 sequence is 11 residues long. CDR1 MNHEY and CDR2 SMNVEV come from the germline V gene (reference sequence). This CDR3 reads CASSGRGTQYF. The DNA of the CDR3 is TGTGCCAGCAGTGGCCGGGGAACCCAGTACTTC.

This clonotype appeared many times. J is TRBJ2-7 and V is TRBV11-2, with a tentative D call TRBD2 (5 bases). This CDR3 has 14 amino acids. Germline V gene data show CDR1 as SGHAT and CDR2 as FQNNGV. Trimming removed 2 bases at V and 5 bases at J, with 13 bases between. This CDR3 is CASSLQSHGNEQYF. The CDR3, as DNA: TGTGCCAGCAGCTTACAGTCTCACGGGAACGAGCAGTACTTC.

The chain recombines TRBV19 with TRBJ2-6; 7 bases are shared with TRBD2. The CDR3 sequence is 15 residues long. V trimming: 7 bases; J trimming: 4 bases; junction bases outside the gene matches: 7. Germline assignment: CDR1 LNHDA and CDR2 SQIVND (reference sequence). The CDR3 protein is CASTLGGVGANVLTF. Here the CDR3 DNA reads TGTGCCAGTACCCTGGGAGGGGTCGGGGCCAACGTCCTGACTTTC.

This clonotype was counted only a few times. The chain has TRBV20-1 and TRBJ2-1; TRBD2 matches at 14 bases. The CDR3 spans 17 residues. Germline V CDR1 and CDR2: DFQATT, SNEGSKA (reference sequence). With V trimmed by 3 bases and J by 0 bases, 4 bases remained unmatched. The CDR3 is CSARGTSGSISYNEQFF. As DNA, the CDR3 is TGCAGTGCTAGGGGGACTAGCGGGAGTATCTCCTACAATGAGCAGTTCTTC.

The rearrangement joins TRBV5-6 to TRBJ2-4, with D maybe TRBD2 (5 bases). The CDR3 contains 15 residues. Germline-derived CDR1 and CDR2 are SGHDT and YYEEEE. Trimming took 2 bases from V and 0 from J, leaving 9 bases between them. This chain's CDR3 is CASSFRGIAKNIQYF. CDR3 in DNA: TGTGCCAGCAGCTTTCGAGGGATAGCCAAAAACATTCAGTACTTC.

This clonotype was recorded at least ten times. The chain recombines TRBV24-1 with TRBJ2-7; D ambiguous. The CDR3 is 11 amino acids. Germline CDR1 reads KGHDR; CDR2 reads SFDVKD. The ends were cut back, 2 bases at V and 7 bases at J, with 5 bases in the middle. CDR3 coding DNA: TGTGCCACCAGTGATTCGGTTGAGCAGTACTTC. It yields the protein CATSDSVEQYF.

CDR3 DNA sequence: TGTGCCGGCTCTCTGGGGAGGGATACGCAGTATTTT. This sequence encodes CAGSLGRDTQYF. This chain links TRBV2 with TRBJ2-3; a possible D gene is TRBD2 (6 bases). In germline, CDR1 is SNHLY, CDR2 FYNNEI. The V end was cut by 11 bases, the J end by 6 bases, with 15 bases between. CDR3 length: 12 residues.

The chain joins TRBV18 to TRBJ2-3; the match to TRBD1 covers 9 bases. Germline CDR1 reads KGHSH; CDR2 reads LQKENI. V was clipped by 2 bases and J by 0 bases; unmatched bases: 6. The CDR3 covers 17 residues. CDR3 sequence reads: CASSPSGQGPSTDTQYF. CDR3 DNA sequence: TGTGCCAGCTCACCATCGGGACAGGGCCCTAGCACAGATACGCAGTATTTT.

This clonotype was counted at least ten times. The chain recombines TRBV7-2 with TRBJ1-1; D unclear. Germline V gene sequence: CDR1 SGHTA, CDR2 FQGNSA. Trimming stripped 6 bases from V and 8 bases from J, with 19 bases between. The CDR3 has 14 residues. The CDR3 region has the DNA TGTGCCAGCAGACCCCCGGGGATTTATCAGGAAGCTTTCTTT. The encoded protein is CASRPPGIYQEAFF.

This clonotype was recorded at least ten times. The CDR3 here is CSVSGGRASNEQFF. The CDR3, as DNA: TGCAGCGTAAGTGGCGGGAGGGCGAGCAATGAGCAGTTCTTC. The chain carries TRBV29-1 and TRBJ2-1, with 9 nucleotides matching TRBD2. The J segment lost 6 bases and the V segment lost 6 bases, leaving 9 bases of the junction unmatched. The germline gives CDR1 SQVTM, CDR2 ANQGSEA. CDR3 size: 14 residues.

This clonotype came up a few times. The J gene is TRBJ1-1, the V gene TRBV5-1; 10 bases are shared with TRBD1. There are 14 residues in the CDR3. In germline, CDR1 is SGHRS, CDR2 YFSETQ. V shed 5 bases and J 6 bases; nucleotides not matched to a gene: 7. Written as DNA, the CDR3 is TGCGCCAGCAGGACAGGGGGCGCGGGACCTGAAGCTTTCTTT. Amino acid sequence: CASRTGGAGPEAFF.

This clonotype was observed a few times. The J gene is TRBJ2-5, the V gene TRBV9; tentative D call: TRBD2 (5 bases). The CDR3 contains 13 residues. V lost 4 bases to trimming and J lost 3 bases, with 10 bases between them. In germline, CDR1 is SGDLS, CDR2 YYNGEE. DNA of the CDR3: TGTGCCAGCAGCCCCCTACTAGAAGAGACCCAGTACTTC. Residues: CASSPLLEETQYF.

This clonotype was seen a few times. The chain joins TRBV20-1 to TRBJ2-1; D perhaps matches TRBD2 (6 bases). Trimming cost V 3 bases and J 8 bases, with 17 bases left between them. CDR3 length: 14 amino acids. Germline CDR1 DFQATT, CDR2 SNEGSKA (reference sequence). CDR3 DNA: TGCAGTGCTAGGGGGGACTTTCCGATTGATGAGCAGTTCTTC. Residues: CSARGDFPIDEQFF.

The chain has TRBV29-1 and TRBJ2-7, with 7 bases fitting TRBD2. V shed 7 bases, J shed 1 base, and the junction held 4 bases outside the gene matches. This CDR3 is 12 amino acids long. Germline values: CDR1 SQVTM, CDR2 ANQGSEA. Here the CDR3 reads CSGGGSSYEQYF. The CDR3 nucleotides read TGCAGCGGGGGCGGGAGTTCCTACGAGCAGTACTTC.

This clonotype was seen a handful of times. The chain is built from TRBV6-6 and TRBJ1-6; 8 nucleotides agree with TRBD1. The CDR3 length is 16 residues. Germline CDR1 and CDR2: MNHNY and SVGAGI (reference sequence). Germline trimming cut 8 bases from V and 8 bases from J; bases unmatched to any gene: 14. The CDR3 region is CASCDRGRGAHSPLHF. CDR3 nucleotide sequence: TGTGCCAGCTGTGACAGGGGCAGGGGCGCCCATTCACCCCTCCACTTT.

This clonotype was counted between two and nine times. This chain joins TRBV28 and TRBJ2-3, with 9 positions matching TRBD2. This CDR3 contains 16 residues. With V trimmed by 6 bases and J by 1 base, 8 bases remained unmatched. The germline CDR1 and CDR2 sequences are MDHEN and SYDVKM. The CDR3 DNA sequence: TGTGCCAGCAGGGAAAGTAGCGGGAGTGGCACAGATACGCAGTATTTT. It is translated as CASRESSGSGTDTQYF.

The chain couples TRBV11-2 to TRBJ2-3, with D uncertain. From germline, CDR1 is SGHAT and CDR2 FQNNGV. V was shortened by 6 bases and J by 6 bases, with 19 bases between the two germline ends. This CDR3 region has 15 residues. CDR3 DNA: TGTGCCAGCAGTTCAATTCGGAGCTCCTTGGATACGCAGTATTTT. As protein: CASSSIRSSLDTQYF. The whole variable domain, filled in from reference TRBV11-2 and TRBJ2-3, reads EAGVAQSPRYKIIEKRQSVAFWCNPISGHATLYWYQQILGQGPKLLIQFQNNGVVDDSQLPKDRFSAERLKGVDSTLKIQPAKLEDSAVYLCASSSIRSSLDTQYFGPGTRLTVL.

This clonotype has only a few counts. V usage is TRBV11-2 and J usage is TRBJ2-7, with 10 bases lining up with TRBD2. Trimming at V came to 3 bases and at J to 2 bases, leaving 10 bases not matched to a gene. This CDR3 is built from 17 residues. In germline, CDR1 is SGHAT, CDR2 FQNNGV. For the CDR3, the DNA is TGTGCCAGCAGCTTTCCTAGCGGGAGTGTATTTCCCTACGAGCAGTACTTC. It yields the protein CASSFPSGSVFPYEQYF.

The chain links TRBV11-3 to TRBJ2-2, with no clear D. The germline V gene has CDR1 SGHNT and CDR2 YENEEA. The CDR3 totals 15 residues. Trimming took 1 base from V and 5 from J, leaving 11 bases between them. The CDR3 coding sequence is TGTGCCAGCAGCTTAGTTCATCTAGGGACCGGGGAGCTGTTTTTT. Its protein product is CASSLVHLGTGELFF.

At least ten counts were recorded for this clonotype. The CDR3 coding sequence is TGTGCCAGCAGTGAATTGGCAGGGGTGGGTTCACCCCTCCACTTT. This codes for CASSELAGVGSPLHF. The J gene is TRBJ1-6, the V gene TRBV2; maybe TRBD1 (6 bases). Germline assignment: CDR1 SNHLY and CDR2 FYNNEI. This CDR3 has 15 residues. Trimming shortened V by 2 bases and J by 9 bases, and 14 bases separated the two germline ends.

The chain joins TRBV6-6 to TRBJ2-5; 13 bases are shared with TRBD2. Germline V gene sequence: CDR1 MNHNY, CDR2 SVGAGI (reference sequence). J lost 0 bases, V lost 2 bases, and 0 bases had no gene match. The CDR3 extends over 16 amino acids. The CDR3 DNA sequence: TGTGCCAGCAGTTACGGGACTAGCGGGAACCAAGAGACCCAGTACTTC. It codes for CASSYGTSGNQETQYF.

This clonotype showed up just a few times. CDR3 sequence (DNA): TGTGCCAGCAGCGTAGGCCCCGAGCAGCCCCAGCATTTT. As protein: CASSVGPEQPQHF. The rearrangement links TRBV9 to TRBJ1-5; D call uncertain. Trimming cost V 0 bases and J 7 bases, with 8 bases left between them. The CDR3 has 13 residues. Germline V CDR1 and CDR2: SGDLS, YYNGEE.

This clonotype was observed a handful of times. The CDR3 reads CASSFSGGTGANVLTF. CDR3 DNA sequence: TGTGCCAGCAGCTTTTCGGGAGGAACTGGGGCCAACGTCCTGACTTTC. The chain links TRBV7-9 to TRBJ2-6; 7 positions agree with TRBD2. This CDR3 contains 16 residues. Germline V gene sequence: CDR1 SEHNR, CDR2 FQNEAQ (reference sequence). The ends lost 3 bases at V and 2 bases at J; junction bases unmatched: 4.

This clonotype was recorded many times. The V and J genes are TRBV7-6 and TRBJ2-5, with D uncertain. V lost 2 bases and J 4 bases, leaving 2 bases between the germline ends. The CDR3 runs to 11 residues. Germline values: CDR1 SGHVS, CDR2 FNYEAQ. CDR3 loop: CASSLSETQYF. In nucleotides, the CDR3 is TGTGCCAGCAGCTTATCAGAGACCCAGTACTTC.

The V call is TRBV29-1, the J call TRBJ1-1; D unclear. The CDR3 loop spans 11 amino acids. V lost 3 bases and J 7 bases, leaving 9 bases between the germline ends. Looked up from germline, CDR1 is SQVTM and CDR2 is ANQGSEA. The CDR3 nucleotides are TGCAGCGTTGAGTCACTGGGTGAAGCTTTCTTT. This encodes CSVESLGEAFF.